A single sample is the source of the 28 T cell receptor beta chains below, sequenced in a study of T cell responses to AZD1222 COVID-19 vaccine. Profiled with immunoSEQ multiplex PCR; TCRdb holds only in-frame clones, not every one. The table has under 200,000 clones, over 75% seen once. The starting material was peripheral blood, obtained on day 0 of AZD1222 vaccination. These receptors all come from an adult in good health.

The chain is built from TRBV7-3 and TRBJ1-1; D uncertain. The ends were cut back, 1 base at V and 11 bases at J, with 23 bases in the middle. The CDR3 length is 16 residues. Germline CDR1 reads SGHTA; CDR2 reads FQGTGA. The CDR3 sequence is CASSLNRAAGNRGAFF. The CDR3 DNA is TGTGCCAGCAGCTTAAACCGGGCGGCGGGAAACAGAGGGGCTTTCTTT. The full variable domain, in which reference TRBV7-3 and TRBJ1-1 provide the parts outside the CDR3, is GAGVSQTPSNKVTEKGKYVELRCDPISGHTALYWYRQSLGQGPEFLIYFQGTGAADDSGLPNDRFFAVRPEGSVSTLKIQRTERGDSAVYLCASSLNRAAGNRGAFFGQGTRLTVV.

The genes are TRBV6-5 and TRBJ1-5; weak D call: TRBD1 (5 bases). In germline, CDR1 is MNHEY, CDR2 SVGAGI. The CDR3 is made up of 14 amino acids. With 11 bases removed from V and 0 bases from J, the gap between germline ends came to 14 bases. The CDR3 is CAGAQGGSNQPQHF. CDR3 in DNA: TGTGCCGGAGCCCAGGGAGGTAGCAATCAGCCCCAGCATTTT.

The J gene is TRBJ1-3, the V gene TRBV7-9; D remains unclear. CDR1 and CDR2 from the germline V gene are SEHNR and FQNEAQ (reference sequence). Between the trimmed V and J ends, which lost 5 bases and 0 bases, there was a span of 11 bases. The CDR3 runs 15 residues. The CDR3 sequence: CASSPEGFSGNTIYF. The CDR3 DNA follows: TGTGCCAGCAGCCCAGAGGGCTTCTCTGGAAACACCATATATTTT.

This clone was seen more than once but under ten times. The rearrangement uses TRBV5-5 and TRBJ2-1, with D perhaps TRBD1 or TRBD2 (5 bases each). The CDR3 consists of 19 residues. V was shortened by 2 bases and J by 0 bases, with 21 bases between the two germline ends. Per the germline V gene, CDR1 is SGHKS and CDR2 is YYEKEE (reference sequence). DNA for the CDR3: TGTGCCAGCAGCTTTAATATTCGGGACCCGATTGACTCCTACAATGAGCAGTTCTTC. Translation gives CASSFNIRDPIDSYNEQFF.

The chain recombines TRBV5-5 with TRBJ2-1, with unresolved D. The V gene's germline CDR1 is SGHKS and CDR2 YYEKEE (reference sequence). Between the trimmed V and J ends, which lost 3 bases and 0 bases, there was a span of 10 bases. CDR3 length equals 15 residues. CDR3 DNA: TGTGCCAGCAGCTCGGACGGAAGCTCCTACAATGAGCAGTTCTTC. Its translation: CASSSDGSSYNEQFF.

The chain links TRBV19 to TRBJ1-4; TRBD1 matches at 9 bases. J lost 2 bases, V lost 8 bases, and 9 bases had no gene match. The CDR3 covers 16 residues. Germline V gene lookup returns CDR1 LNHDA and CDR2 SQIVND (reference sequence). The CDR3 is CASRRSTGGTNEKLFF. In nucleotides, the CDR3 is TGTGCCAGTCGACGTTCCACAGGGGGCACTAATGAAAAACTGTTTTTT.

V usage is TRBV6-5 and J usage is TRBJ2-1, with D possibly being TRBD2 (6 bases). CDR1 and CDR2 from the germline V gene are MNHEY and SVGAGI. With 10 bases removed from V and 1 base from J, the gap between germline ends came to 17 bases. The CDR3 extends over 15 amino acids. The CDR3: CATSDAGRSYNEQFF. CDR3 in DNA: TGTGCCACCTCGGACGCGGGGCGATCCTACAATGAGCAGTTCTTC.

The rearrangement joins TRBV27 to TRBJ1-6; 12 positions match TRBD1. The CDR3 spans 18 residues. CDR1 is MNHEY and CDR2 is SMNVEV in the germline V gene (reference sequence). Losses at the gene ends were 6 bases for V and 4 bases for J; bases not matched to a gene: 10. The CDR3 sequence: CASRPGQGANKYNSPLHF. DNA of the CDR3: TGTGCCAGCAGACCGGGACAGGGGGCTAATAAGTATAATTCACCCCTCCACTTT.

This sequence joins TRBV19 and TRBJ1-6, with TRBD1 matching over 8 bases. Unmatched junction bases numbered 7, after V lost 7 bases and J lost 5 bases. The CDR3 is 15 residues long. Germline-derived CDR1 and CDR2 are LNHDA and SQIVND (reference sequence). This CDR3 reads CASTGQANDNSPLHF. CDR3 nucleotide sequence: TGTGCCAGTACGGGACAGGCGAACGATAATTCACCCCTCCACTTT.

The chain is built from TRBV13 and TRBJ1-1; 9 bases line up with TRBD1. The CDR3 runs to 13 residues. Trimming at V came to 5 bases and at J to 5 bases, leaving 3 bases not matched to a gene. Germline V gene sequence: CDR1 PRHDT, CDR2 FYEKMQ (reference sequence). The CDR3 DNA reads TGTGCCAGCAGCGGGACAGGGAGGACTGAAGCTTTCTTT. This codes for CASSGTGRTEAFF.

The chain employs TRBV18 and TRBJ1-2; D is ambiguous. The CDR3 covers 12 residues. Germline CDR1 and CDR2: KGHSH and LQKENI. V lost 1 base to trimming and J lost 2 bases, with 2 bases between them. CDR3 region: CASSPLNYGYTF. The CDR3 DNA reads as TGTGCCAGCTCACCACTGAACTATGGCTACACCTTC. Together with reference TRBV18 and TRBJ1-2, the CDR3 gives the full variable domain: NAGVMQNPRHLVRRRGQEARLRCSPMKGHSHVYWYRQLPEEGLKFMVYLQKENIIDESGMPKERFSAEFPKEGPSILRIQQVVRGDSAAYFCASSPLNYGYTFGSGTRLTVV.

The chain carries TRBV5-1 and TRBJ1-1; D is uncertain. The CDR3 totals 17 residues. Germline V gives CDR1 SGHRS, CDR2 YFSETQ. V lost 1 base and J 2 bases, leaving 18 bases between the germline ends. The CDR3 nucleotides are TGCGCCAGCAGCTTGAGAAGGCTGTTCACCCCCAACACTGAAGCTTTCTTT. Translating it yields CASSLRRLFTPNTEAFF.

This clone has a single count. The chain combines TRBV20-1 with TRBJ2-5, with 12 nucleotides matching TRBD2. The J segment lost 5 bases and the V segment lost 3 bases, leaving 16 bases of the junction unmatched. The CDR3 is 18 amino acids. From germline, CDR1 is DFQATT and CDR2 SNEGSKA (reference sequence). CDR3 in amino acids: CSASTGLLAGGLSETQYF. The CDR3 DNA follows: TGCAGTGCTAGTACCGGCCTCCTAGCGGGGGGGCTTTCCGAGACCCAGTACTTC.

The V and J genes are TRBV3-1 (or the pseudogene TRBV3-2) and TRBJ1-1; D unclear. V lost 1 base to trimming and J lost 4 bases, with 7 bases between them. The CDR3 has 13 amino acids. Germline lookup yields CDR1 LGHDT and CDR2 YNNKEL (reference sequence). As DNA, the CDR3 is TGTGCCAGCAGCCAAGTGGGAGTCACTGAAGCTTTCTTT. It specifies CASSQVGVTEAFF.

J is TRBJ1-2 and V is TRBV11-2; D not certain. CDR3 size: 11 residues. V was pared by 8 bases and J by 0 bases, with 4 bases between. Germline assignment: CDR1 SGHAT and CDR2 FQNNGV. The CDR3 region is CASGANYGYTF. CDR3 bases: TGTGCCAGCGGGGCTAACTATGGCTACACCTTC.

CDR3 sequence (DNA): TGTGCCAGCAGTTTGGTAAGGAGCTCCTACGAGCAGTACTTC. This gives the protein CASSLVRSSYEQYF. The chain carries TRBV27 and TRBJ2-7; D is uncertain. Germline CDR1 MNHEY, CDR2 SMNVEV (reference sequence). Trimming took 3 bases from V and 0 from J, leaving 9 bases between them. CDR3 length equals 14 residues.

The chain uses TRBV9 and TRBJ1-3; no firm D call. The germline CDR1 and CDR2 sequences are SGDLS and YYNGEE. The CDR3 consists of 16 residues. The V and J ends lost 4 bases and 0 bases respectively, with 14 bases between them. Written as DNA, the CDR3 is TGTGCCAGCAGCATCGCTGGTCAAATCTCTGGAAACACCATATATTTT. This translates into CASSIAGQISGNTIYF.

The chain is built from TRBV19 and TRBJ1-6, with a weak D call TRBD1 (6 bases). V lost 3 bases and J 0 bases, leaving 9 bases between the germline ends. Germline CDR1 is LNHDA and CDR2 is SQIVND (reference sequence). CDR3 length equals 16 residues. The CDR3 DNA follows: TGTGCCAGTAGTATGGACAGCTACTCCTATAATTCACCCCTCCACTTT. Its protein is CASSMDSYSYNSPLHF.

This chain connects TRBV15 to TRBJ1-1; D is undetermined. The CDR3 is made up of 14 amino acids. The V and J ends lost 1 base and 1 base respectively, with 7 bases between them. The germline V gene has CDR1 LNHNV and CDR2 YYDKDF (reference sequence). The CDR3 here is CATSRVSANTEAFF. CDR3 DNA sequence: TGTGCCACCAGCAGAGTATCGGCGAACACTGAAGCTTTCTTT.

The chain is built from TRBV9 and TRBJ1-2; D is unresolved. This CDR3 is built from 12 residues. Trimming cost V 1 base and J 1 base, with 2 bases left between them. Germline CDR1 reads SGDLS; CDR2 reads YYNGEE. The CDR3 DNA is TGTGCCAGCAGCGTAAATAACTATGGCTACACCTTC. Protein product: CASSVNNYGYTF.

V usage is TRBV29-1 and J usage is TRBJ1-5; the D is unclear. The CDR3 length is 12 residues. Germline V lookup: CDR1 SQVTM, CDR2 ANQGSEA. Trimming took 6 bases from V and 0 from J, leaving 6 bases between them. The CDR3 DNA follows: TGCAGCGTGGCAGTTAGCAATCAGCCCCAGCATTTT. Encoded protein: CSVAVSNQPQHF.

The chain links TRBV18 to TRBJ2-5; TRBD2 might be the D (5 bases). In germline, CDR1 is KGHSH, CDR2 LQKENI. V gave up 3 bases and J gave up 5 bases, with 10 bases separating them. The CDR3 has 13 amino acids. The DNA for the CDR3 is TGTGCCAGCTCACCCCAGGAGGAGGAGACCCAGTACTTC. Translating it yields CASSPQEEETQYF.

The rearrangement joins TRBV5-1 to TRBJ1-1; unclear D gene. This CDR3 has 13 amino acids. Trimming pared 0 bases from V and 1 base from J, leaving 4 bases between. Germline CDR1 is SGHRS and CDR2 is YFSETQ. Here the CDR3 DNA reads TGCGCCAGCAGCTTGGAGGGGAACACTGAAGCTTTCTTT. Amino acid sequence: CASSLEGNTEAFF. The full variable domain, with the rest looked up from reference TRBV5-1 and TRBJ1-1, is KAGVTQTPRYLIKTRGQQVTLSCSPISGHRSVSWYQQTPGQGLQFLFEYFSETQRNKGNFPGRFSGRQFSNSRSEMNVSTLELGDSALYLCASSLEGNTEAFFGQGTRLTVV.

The chain employs TRBV3-1 (or the pseudogene TRBV3-2) and TRBJ2-1, with 7 bases fitting TRBD2. CDR3 length equals 14 residues. Trimming at V came to 1 base and at J to 10 bases, leaving 7 bases not matched to a gene. Germline V gene data show CDR1 as LGHDT and CDR2 as YNNKEL (reference sequence). The CDR3 loop is CASSQGGGGSEQFF. Written as DNA, the CDR3 is TGTGCCAGCAGCCAAGGTGGGGGGGGTTCCGAGCAGTTCTTC.

V gene TRBV2 combines with J gene TRBJ2-5, with a weak D call TRBD1 (6 bases). Germline-derived CDR1 and CDR2 are SNHLY and FYNNEI. The CDR3 covers 15 residues. The V and J ends lost 4 bases and 2 bases respectively, with 14 bases between them. CDR3 nucleotides: TGTGCCAGCAGTGTCTACAGGGCCCCACAAGAGACCCAGTACTTC. This codes for CASSVYRAPQETQYF.

V and J are TRBV5-8 and TRBJ2-5, with D perhaps being TRBD1 or TRBD2 (6 bases each). This CDR3 is 16 amino acids long. Germline-derived CDR1 and CDR2 are SGHTS and YDEGEE. V was clipped by 6 bases and J by 5 bases, with 23 bases between them. CDR3 amino acids: CASKTRRRAQGETQYF. CDR3 in DNA: TGTGCCAGCAAAACTCGGAGGAGGGCTCAGGGGGAGACCCAGTACTTC. The complete variable domain, with remaining parts taken from reference TRBV5-8 and TRBJ2-5, reads EAGVTQSPTHLIKTRGQQATLRCSPISGHTSVYWYQQALGLGLQFLLWYDEGEERNRGNFPPRFSGRQFPNYSSELNVNALELEDSALYLCASKTRRRAQGETQYFGPGTRLLVL.

The chain recombines TRBV11-2 with TRBJ2-2; D unresolved. The V end was cut by 3 bases, the J end by 0 bases, with 11 bases between. Germline V CDR1 and CDR2: SGHAT, FQNNGV. This CDR3 spans 16 amino acids. CDR3 coding DNA: TGTGCCAGCAGCTTCTGGGTTAACGCGAACACCGGGGAGCTGTTTTTT. Translated, it gives CASSFWVNANTGELFF. The full variable domain, its missing parts supplied by reference TRBV11-2 and TRBJ2-2, is EAGVAQSPRYKIIEKRQSVAFWCNPISGHATLYWYQQILGQGPKLLIQFQNNGVVDDSQLPKDRFSAERLKGVDSTLKIQPAKLEDSAVYLCASSFWVNANTGELFFGEGSRLTVL.

The chain joins TRBV18 to TRBJ1-2, with a tentative D call TRBD1 (6 bases). The CDR3 is made up of 16 amino acids. V lost 4 bases and J 7 bases, leaving 22 bases between the germline ends. Germline V CDR1 and CDR2: KGHSH, LQKENI. In nucleotides, the CDR3 is TGTGCCAGCTCACTAGCGGACAGCGCCCACTGGGGTGGCTACACCTTC. Protein sequence: CASSLADSAHWGGYTF.